The 14 T cell receptor beta chains presented below share a single source sample, sequenced in a study of neurological immune-mediated disorders. TCRdb re-called the 5' RACE reads through MiXCR, storing one row per CDR3 protein. The sample includes fewer than 110,000 distinct CDR3 sequences, about a tenth seen only once; the top ten take 3.1%. Regarding time point: longitudinal time-point 3. The sample was PBMCs. The receptors shown here come from a female donor with HTLV-1-associated myelopathy (HAM/TSP).

This clonotype was detected many times. The rearrangement joins TRBV5-1 to TRBJ2-7; tentative D call: TRBD2 (5 bases). Germline CDR1 SGHRS, CDR2 YFSETQ. Between the trimmed V and J ends, which lost 0 bases and 0 bases, there was a span of 13 bases. The CDR3 is made up of 16 amino acids. The CDR3 DNA follows: TGCGCCAGCAGCTTGGGTTCTAGCCGGAGCTCCTACGAGCAGTACTTC. Protein sequence: CASSLGSSRSSYEQYF.

There are many counts of this clonotype. V usage is TRBV12-3 or TRBV12-4 and J usage is TRBJ2-3; TRBD2 matches at 11 bases. J gave up 4 bases and V 3 bases, and 0 bases lay outside the gene matches. The CDR3 is made up of 14 amino acids. CDR3 sequence: CASSFSGGADTQYF. The CDR3 bases are TGTGCCAGCAGTTTTAGCGGGGGGGCAGATACGCAGTATTTT.

This clonotype was observed many times. This chain links TRBV5-5 with TRBJ2-6; no definite D call. The V end lost 1 base, the J end lost 2 bases, and 7 bases lay between the germline ends. Germline V lookup: CDR1 SGHKS, CDR2 YYEKEE (reference sequence). The CDR3 is made up of 15 amino acids. This CDR3 reads CASSLLGTGANVLTF. CDR3 DNA: TGTGCCAGCAGCTTGTTAGGGACTGGGGCCAACGTCCTGACTTTC. Drawing the rest from reference TRBV5-5 and TRBJ2-6, the complete variable domain is DAGVTQSPTHLIKTRGQQVTLRCSPISGHKSVSWYQQVLGQGPQFIFQYYEKEERGRGNFPDRFSARQFPNYSSELNVNALLLGDSALYLCASSLLGTGANVLTFGAGSRLTVL.

This clonotype has a count of ten or more. The rearrangement joins TRBV5-6 to TRBJ2-1, with TRBD2 as a possible D gene (6 bases). With 1 base removed from V and 7 bases from J, the gap between germline ends came to 9 bases. Germline CDR1 is SGHDT and CDR2 is YYEEEE. CDR3 length: 13 amino acids. The CDR3: CASSLLAWNEQFF. CDR3 nucleotide sequence: TGTGCCAGCAGCTTGCTAGCGTGGAATGAGCAGTTCTTC.

Ten or more counts support this clonotype. The chain couples TRBV5-1 to TRBJ2-1; the D gene is possibly TRBD2 (6 bases). V shed 2 bases and J shed 4 bases, with 7 bases lying between them. Germline V lookup: CDR1 SGHRS, CDR2 YFSETQ. This CDR3 region has 13 residues. The CDR3 loop reads CASSFAGYNEQFF. As DNA, the CDR3 is TGCGCCAGCAGCTTTGCGGGGTACAATGAGCAGTTCTTC.

J is TRBJ1-1 and V is TRBV7-8, with D uncertain. CDR3 length equals 17 residues. Trimming took off 2 bases at V and 5 bases at J, with 21 bases between the two ends. CDR1 SGHVS and CDR2 FQNEAQ come from the germline V gene. The CDR3 DNA follows: TGTGCCAGCAGCTTAATACGAAACGCCGGGTTGGGTACTGAAGCTTTCTTT. Translating it yields CASSLIRNAGLGTEAFF.

The table lists this clonotype with many counts. This rearrangement joins TRBV7-2 to TRBJ2-6; no clear D gene. CDR1 is SGHTA and CDR2 is FQGNSA in the germline V gene. V lost 1 base, J lost 2 bases, and 12 bases lay in between. The CDR3 sequence is 17 residues long. In DNA form, the CDR3 reads TGTGCCAGCAGCTTAGAGTGGCAGCTCGCTGGGGCCAACGTCCTGACTTTC. Protein product: CASSLEWQLAGANVLTF.

In this sample, this clonotype turned up many times. V usage is TRBV5-1 and J usage is TRBJ1-6, with 7 bases matching TRBD1. V dropped 5 bases and J dropped 7; count of bases not matched to a gene: 9. This CDR3 has 15 residues. Germline assignment: CDR1 SGHRS and CDR2 YFSETQ. The CDR3 DNA sequence: TGCGCCAGCAGACCCGGGACAGAGATAAATTCACCCCTCCACTTT. Protein sequence: CASRPGTEINSPLHF. Filled out from reference TRBV5-1 and TRBJ1-6, the complete variable domain reads KAGVTQTPRYLIKTRGQQVTLSCSPISGHRSVSWYQQTPGQGLQFLFEYFSETQRNKGNFPGRFSGRQFSNSRSEMNVSTLELGDSALYLCASRPGTEINSPLHFGNGTRLTVT.

This clonotype was detected ten times or more. This chain uses TRBV30 with TRBJ2-2, with D possibly being TRBD1 or TRBD2 (6 bases each). The CDR3 runs 16 residues. In germline, CDR1 is GTSNPN, CDR2 SVGIG (reference sequence). The ends were cut back, 3 bases at V and 4 bases at J, with 18 bases in the middle. CDR3 amino acids: CAWSDSVRGPTGELFF. The CDR3 DNA sequence: TGTGCCTGGAGCGATAGCGTCCGGGGGCCCACCGGGGAGCTGTTTTTT.

There are many counts of this clonotype. CDR3 sequence (DNA): TGTGCCACCAGAGGGGTCAGGGATCAGCCCCAGCATTTT. Encoded protein: CATRGVRDQPQHF. This rearrangement joins TRBV15 to TRBJ1-5, with D tentatively TRBD1 (5 bases). V gave up 6 bases and J gave up 5 bases, with 11 bases separating them. CDR3 length: 13 amino acids. Germline V gene sequence: CDR1 LNHNV, CDR2 YYDKDF (reference sequence).

This clonotype was detected many times. The final CDR3 position lacks the conserved phenylalanine or tryptophan, pointing to a likely read error. The DNA is left out, because the CDR3 cannot be placed on it with certainty; the CDR3 is given as TCRdb lists it. The CDR3: CASSLTFGGSLLFA. This chain connects TRBV5-1 to TRBJ2-7; the table gives TRBD1 as D, unverified against the DNA. Germline CDR1 SGHRS, CDR2 YFSETQ. The length of the CDR3 is 14 amino acids, counting both ends.

Ten or more counts support this clonotype. This rearrangement joins TRBV11-2 to TRBJ2-3; TRBD2 aligns across 13 bases. The V gene's germline CDR1 is SGHAT and CDR2 FQNNGV. This CDR3 contains 15 residues. With 1 base clipped from V and 6 bases from J, the junction kept 1 base outside the gene matches. The CDR3 region has the DNA TGTGCCAGCAGCTTAGTGACTAGCGGGGGGGATACGCAGTATTTT. Amino acid sequence: CASSLVTSGGDTQYF.

This clonotype was seen at least ten times. The genes are TRBV7-9 and TRBJ2-3; tentatively, D is TRBD2 (6 bases). Per the germline V gene, CDR1 is SEHNR and CDR2 is FQNEAQ (reference sequence). This CDR3 spans 15 amino acids. V gave up 5 bases and J gave up 1 base, with 13 bases separating them. CDR3 DNA sequence: TGTGCCAGCAGCGCAAGGCGGGACCGCACAGATACGCAGTATTTT. Its translation: CASSARRDRTDTQYF.

This clonotype was found many times. The chain joins TRBV7-9 to TRBJ2-5; 9 positions match TRBD1. In germline, CDR1 is SEHNR, CDR2 FQNEAQ (reference sequence). The CDR3 runs to 15 residues. The V and J ends lost 5 bases and 2 bases, in that order; junction bases with no gene match: 6. The CDR3 spells CASSLRTGAQETQYF. The CDR3 region has the DNA TGTGCCAGCAGCCTCCGGACAGGGGCGCAAGAGACCCAGTACTTC. The full variable domain, its missing parts supplied by reference TRBV7-9 and TRBJ2-5, is DTGVSQNPRHKITKRGQNVTFRCDPISEHNRLYWYRQTLGQGPEFLTYFQNEAQLEKSRLLSDRFSAERPKGSFSTLEIQRTEQGDSAMYLCASSLRTGAQETQYFGPGTRLLVL.